One sample yielded the 14 T cell receptor beta chains listed below, sequenced in a study of T-cell memory formation after mild COVID-19 (dated by TCRdb to about 2021). The library was produced with 5' RACE. The sequencer was an Illumina NovaSeq 6000. The public reads were reanalyzed by TCRdb: fastp trimming at Q25, MiXCR alignment, in-frame beta chains only. A single entry per CDR3 protein holds the most common genes and DNA from its merged rows. The sample data list 150,000 to 200,000 distinct CDR3 sequences, and 15% to 20% of these were observed just once. The ten largest clones take up just over 2% of the sample. Sequenced sample: PBMCs or a T cell subset sorted from them (not recorded which). All receptors derive from an adult woman who had mild COVID-19 (a few samples of this study predate the infection). The sample titles of this study are shuffled in the database, so cell type and time point are left out; the donor was told from shared clones.

The chain's CDR3 is CASSPLLLAGGPKNHEQFF. The CDR3 DNA is TGTGCCAGCAGTCCCCTCCTACTAGCGGGGGGGCCTAAGAACCATGAGCAGTTCTTC. The chain is built from TRBV6-5 and TRBJ2-1; TRBD2 aligns across 13 bases. The CDR3 sequence is 19 residues long. Germline CDR1 MNHEY, CDR2 SVGAGI. The J segment lost 8 bases and the V segment lost 5 bases, leaving 18 bases of the junction unmatched.

This chain uses TRBV12-3 or TRBV12-4 with TRBJ1-1, with D unclear. This CDR3 has 13 residues. V dropped 4 bases and J dropped 3 bases, with 9 bases sitting between them. The CDR3 is CASSWRVHTEAFF. CDR3 in DNA: TGTGCCAGCAGTTGGAGGGTGCACACTGAAGCTTTCTTT.

In this sample, this clonotype turned up a few times. The chain joins TRBV6-2 or TRBV6-3 to TRBJ1-1; TRBD1 is a possible D gene (6 bases). Per the germline V gene, CDR1 is MNHEY and CDR2 is SVGEGT. This CDR3 comprises 16 residues. The V end was cut by 5 bases, the J end by 0 bases, with 16 bases between. CDR3 nucleotide sequence: TGTGCCAGCAGTCCCCGACAGGTTGGCATGAACACTGAAGCTTTCTTT. Translation: CASSPRQVGMNTEAFF.

This clonotype was counted only a few times. V and J are TRBV6-5 and TRBJ2-7, with TRBD1 matching over 12 bases. This CDR3 comprises 14 residues. V was pared by 6 bases and J by 5 bases, with 5 bases of the junction left unmatched. Germline lookup yields CDR1 MNHEY and CDR2 SVGAGI. The chain's CDR3 is CASRQGQGANEQYF. The CDR3 DNA is TGTGCCAGCAGACAGGGACAGGGGGCCAACGAGCAGTACTTC.

This clonotype was found a few times. The gene calls are TRBV12-3 or TRBV12-4 and TRBJ1-5; D unclear. CDR3 length: 13 residues. Trimming took off 3 bases at V and 4 bases at J, with 7 bases between the two ends. CDR3 sequence reads: CASSFRLNQPQHF. In DNA form, the CDR3 reads TGTGCCAGCAGTTTCAGGTTAAATCAGCCCCAGCATTTT.

This clonotype has only a few counts. The rearrangement uses TRBV20-1 and TRBJ2-1, with 11 nucleotides matching TRBD2. Germline CDR1 is DFQATT and CDR2 is SNEGSKA (reference sequence). The CDR3 has 15 residues. V trimming: 4 bases; J trimming: 3 bases; junction bases outside the gene matches: 5. DNA for the CDR3: TGCAGTGCTATTACCGGGACTAGCGGCTACAATGAGCAGTTCTTC. This sequence encodes CSAITGTSGYNEQFF.

This clonotype was counted only a few times. CDR3 region: CASSSESGPERTQYF. CDR3 nucleotide sequence: TGCGCCAGCAGCTCAGAGTCGGGACCCGAAAGGACCCAGTACTTC. V is TRBV5-1 and J is TRBJ2-5; D might be TRBD1 or TRBD2, each matching 5 bases. V lost 3 bases, J lost 7 bases, and 19 bases lay in between. Germline lookup yields CDR1 SGHRS and CDR2 YFSETQ. The CDR3 is 15 residues long. Full variable domain (rest looked up from reference TRBV5-1 and TRBJ2-5): KAGVTQTPRYLIKTRGQQVTLSCSPISGHRSVSWYQQTPGQGLQFLFEYFSETQRNKGNFPGRFSGRQFSNSRSEMNVSTLELGDSALYLCASSSESGPERTQYFGPGTRLLVL.

This chain uses TRBV29-1 with TRBJ2-5; D not resolved. Germline V gene sequence: CDR1 SQVTM, CDR2 ANQGSEA. This CDR3 has 11 amino acids. V lost 4 bases and J lost 1, with 4 bases in between. CDR3 in amino acids: CSVAFQETQYF. CDR3 nucleotide sequence: TGCAGCGTTGCCTTCCAAGAGACCCAGTACTTC.

The chain joins TRBV20-1 to TRBJ2-1; 7 positions agree with TRBD2. In germline, CDR1 is DFQATT, CDR2 SNEGSKA (reference sequence). The CDR3 has 14 residues. Germline trimming cut 4 bases from V and 7 bases from J; bases unmatched to any gene: 10. This CDR3 is CSAMSSAGENEQFF. In nucleotides, the CDR3 is TGCAGTGCTATGTCTTCGGCGGGGGAAAATGAGCAGTTCTTC.

The chain couples TRBV5-1 to TRBJ2-7; TRBD2 matches 8 bases. The germline gives CDR1 SGHRS, CDR2 YFSETQ. This CDR3 is 14 amino acids long. With 4 bases clipped from V and 2 bases from J, the junction kept 5 bases outside the gene matches. The CDR3 DNA is TGCGCCAGCAGCGAAGCGGGAGTGACCTACGAGCAGTACTTC. It translates to CASSEAGVTYEQYF.

This clonotype was seen a few times. The CDR3 DNA reads TGCAGTGCTACCAGGGACTACGAGCAGTACTTC. Translation: CSATRDYEQYF. The V call is TRBV20-1, the J call TRBJ2-7; possibly TRBD1 for D (5 bases). CDR1 and CDR2 (germline): DFQATT, SNEGSKA (reference sequence). CDR3 length: 11 residues. Trimming took 4 bases from V and 3 from J, leaving 7 bases between them.

The chain combines TRBV3-1 with TRBJ1-2; 7 bases map to TRBD1. In germline, CDR1 is LGHDT, CDR2 YNNKEL (reference sequence). The junction had 6 bases not matched to a gene; V was cut back by 4 bases and J by 4 bases. There are 14 residues in the CDR3. The CDR3 DNA follows: TGTGCCAGCAGCCCGCATCGGGACAGCTATGGCTACACCTTC. The encoded protein is CASSPHRDSYGYTF.

This clonotype was detected only a few times. This chain connects TRBV5-1 to TRBJ2-7; TRBD2 matches 13 bases. The CDR3 sequence is 19 residues long. V lost 0 bases and J lost 2; bases outside the gene matches: 11. Germline V gives CDR1 SGHRS, CDR2 YFSETQ. The CDR3, as DNA: TGCGCCAGCAGCTTGGAGGGACTAGCGGGGCCTATGGAACCCTACGAGCAGTACTTC. This encodes CASSLEGLAGPMEPYEQYF.

This clonotype was detected only a few times. V and J are TRBV5-1 and TRBJ2-3, with D perhaps TRBD1 (5 bases). The CDR3 runs 14 residues. The V and J ends lost 4 bases and 1 base respectively, with 10 bases between them. In germline, CDR1 is SGHRS, CDR2 YFSETQ. This chain's CDR3 is CASSLGHRTDTQYF. The CDR3, as DNA: TGCGCCAGCAGCCTCGGACACCGCACAGATACGCAGTATTTT.